This T cell receptor beta chain comes out of a study of blood T cell repertoires in COVID-19. Overall study context: In each case, the material was cDNA or gDNA derived from T cells, B-cell-depleted T cells, or PBMCs.

Original processing notes: Reference gene primer amplification yielded estimated nucleated cell counts. The table came from immunoSEQ multiplex PCR; TCRdb's copy has only in-frame clones and leaves some out. The V and J calls and clone size were taken over from that table, and D and trimming were inferred from the DNA. The table has about 140,000 clones, approximately 80% seen once. CDR1 is SGHTA, CDR2 FQGNSA, per germline. The length of the CDR3 is 13 residues. V shed 5 bases, J shed 2 bases, and the junction held 1 base outside the gene matches. This clone occurred once. The sequencing input was peripheral blood. This TCR came from a man aged 55-75 years who had recovered from COVID-19. This sequence joins TRBV7-2 and TRBJ2-5; 8 nucleotides agree with TRBD1. The CDR3 sequence is CASSNRGQETQYF. DNA of the CDR3: TGTGCCAGCAGCAACAGGGGGCAAGAGACCCAGTACTTC.